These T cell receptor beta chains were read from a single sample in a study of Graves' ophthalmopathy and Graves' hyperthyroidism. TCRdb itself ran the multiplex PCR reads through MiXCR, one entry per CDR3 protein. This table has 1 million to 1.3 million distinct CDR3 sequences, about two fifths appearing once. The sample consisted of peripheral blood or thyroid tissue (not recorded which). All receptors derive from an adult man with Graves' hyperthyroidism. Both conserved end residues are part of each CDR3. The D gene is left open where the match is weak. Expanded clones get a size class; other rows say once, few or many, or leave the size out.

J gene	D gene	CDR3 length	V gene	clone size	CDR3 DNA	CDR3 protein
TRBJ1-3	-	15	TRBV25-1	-	TGTGCCAGCTTGGGGGGAACGAGCTCTGGAAACACCATATATTTT	CASLGGTSSGNTIYF
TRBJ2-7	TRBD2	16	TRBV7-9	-	TGTGCCAGCAGCTTAGGGGCCCGGCTAGCGGGAGGAGAGCAGTACTTC	CASSLGARLAGGEQYF
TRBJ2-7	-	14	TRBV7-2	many	TGTGCCAGCAGCTTAGGTGTTCGGACCTACGAGCAGTACTTC	CASSLGVRTYEQYF
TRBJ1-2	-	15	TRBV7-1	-	TGTGCCAGCAGCTCATGGGGAGCCGATCTCTATGGCTACACCTTC	CASSSWGADLYGYTF
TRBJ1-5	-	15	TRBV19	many	TGTGCCAGTAGTATAGATGCAGGGTTACGGCAGCCCCAGCATTTT	CASSIDAGLRQPQHF
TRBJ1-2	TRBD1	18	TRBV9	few	TGTGCCAGCAGTTTATCCAGGGACAGGGGGATGATTAACTATGGCTACACCTTC	CASSLSRDRGMINYGYTF
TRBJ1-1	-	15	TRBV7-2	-	TGTGCCAGCAGCCGAAATCAGGGTCCGAACACTGAAGCTTTCTTT	CASSRNQGPNTEAFF
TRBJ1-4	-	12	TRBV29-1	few	TGCAGCGTTGAAGAGCAAGGGGGAAAACTGTTTTTT	CSVEEQGGKLFF
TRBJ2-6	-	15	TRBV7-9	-	TGCGCCAGCAGCCAAGATCTCTCTGGGGCCAACGTCCTGACTTTC	CASSQDLSGANVLTF
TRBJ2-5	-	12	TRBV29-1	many	TGCAGCGCCTGGGACACGCAAGAGACCCAGTACTTC	CSAWDTQETQYF
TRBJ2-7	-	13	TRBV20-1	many	TGCAGTGCTAGAGATGGGTTCTCGGGAGAGCAGTACTTC	CSARDGFSGEQYF
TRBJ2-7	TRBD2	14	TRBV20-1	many	TGCAGTGCTGTACTCAGCGGGGGCACCTACGAGCAGTACTTC	CSAVLSGGTYEQYF
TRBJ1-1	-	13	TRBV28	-	TGTGCCAGCGGGTCGGCGAAGATCACTGAAGCTTTCTTT	CASGSAKITEAFF
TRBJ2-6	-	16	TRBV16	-	TGTGCCAGCAGCCTTTCAGGGAACTCTGGGGCCAACGTCCTGACTTTC	CASSLSGNSGANVLTF
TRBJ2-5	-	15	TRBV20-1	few	TGCAGTGCTTTTTTCGTTGTGGGGAGACAAGAGACCCAGTACTTC	CSAFFVVGRQETQYF
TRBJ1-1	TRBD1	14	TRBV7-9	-	TGTGCCAGCACCCGACAGGGGGCGAACACTGAAGCTTTCTTT	CASTRQGANTEAFF
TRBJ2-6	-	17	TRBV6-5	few	TGTGCCAGCAGTTACTCAAGCTCGGGAGCTGGGGCCAACGTCCTGACTTTC	CASSYSSSGAGANVLTF
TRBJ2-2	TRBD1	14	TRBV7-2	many	TGTGCCAGCAGTCGGGACAGCTACACCGGGGAGCTGTTTTTT	CASSRDSYTGELFF
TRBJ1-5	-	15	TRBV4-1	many	TGCGCCAGCAGCCAACATTTAGGGCTCGAGCAGCCCCAGCATTTT	CASSQHLGLEQPQHF
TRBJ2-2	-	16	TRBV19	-	TGTGCCAGTAGTCGCCAGGATGCCTGGGCCACCGGGGAGCTGTTTTTT	CASSRQDAWATGELFF
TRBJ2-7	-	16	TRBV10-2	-	TGCGCCAGCAGTGCTAGTACAGTGATGACGGCCCACGAGCAGTACTTC	CASSASTVMTAHEQYF
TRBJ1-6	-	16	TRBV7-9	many	TGTGCCAGCAGCCACGAGGCTAGCTTAACTAATTCACCCCTCCACTTT	CASSHEASLTNSPLHF
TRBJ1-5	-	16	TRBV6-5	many	TGTGCCAGCAGTTACGTTAACCCCAGGGTTGGGCAGCCCCAGCATTTT	CASSYVNPRVGQPQHF
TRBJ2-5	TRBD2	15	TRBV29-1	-	TGCAGCGTATCAAGACTAGCGGGAGGGCCCGGGACCCAGTACTTC	CSVSRLAGGPGTQYF
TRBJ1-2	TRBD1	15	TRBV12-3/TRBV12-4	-	TGTGCCAGCAGTATCCGGGACAGAACTAACTATGGCTACACCTTC	CASSIRDRTNYGYTF
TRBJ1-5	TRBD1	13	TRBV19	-	TGTGCCAGCAAAGACAGGGATCATCAGCCCCAGCATTTT	CASKDRDHQPQHF
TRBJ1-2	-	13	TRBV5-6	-	TGTGCCAGCAGCTTGGTTCTTAACTATGGCTACACCTTC	CASSLVLNYGYTF
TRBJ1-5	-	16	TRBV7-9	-	TGTGCCAGCAGTTTGGTTACAGCCTTTAGCAATCAGCCCCAGCATTTT	CASSLVTAFSNQPQHF
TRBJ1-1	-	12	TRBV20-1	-	TGCAGTACGACCGGGACCTCGGCTGGAGCTTTCTTT	CSTTGTSAGAFF
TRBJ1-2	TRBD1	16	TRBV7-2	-	TGTGCCAGCAGCTTGAGCGGGACAGGGAACGTCTATGGCTACACCTTC	CASSLSGTGNVYGYTF
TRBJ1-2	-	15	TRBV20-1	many	TGCAGTGCTAGAGATCCCACAGGTCGTGCCTATGGCTACACCTTC	CSARDPTGRAYGYTF